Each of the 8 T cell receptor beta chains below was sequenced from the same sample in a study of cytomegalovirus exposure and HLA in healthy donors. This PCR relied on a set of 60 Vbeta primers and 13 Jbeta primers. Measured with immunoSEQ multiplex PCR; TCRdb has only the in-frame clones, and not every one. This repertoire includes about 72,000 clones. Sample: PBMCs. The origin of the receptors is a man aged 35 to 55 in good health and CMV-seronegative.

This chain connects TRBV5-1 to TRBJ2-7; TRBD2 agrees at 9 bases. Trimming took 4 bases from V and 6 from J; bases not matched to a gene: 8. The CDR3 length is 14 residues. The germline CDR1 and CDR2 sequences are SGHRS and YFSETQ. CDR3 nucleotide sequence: TGCGCCAGCAGCCGCGGGGGGGCATCGTTCGAGCAGTACTTC. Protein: CASSRGGASFEQYF.

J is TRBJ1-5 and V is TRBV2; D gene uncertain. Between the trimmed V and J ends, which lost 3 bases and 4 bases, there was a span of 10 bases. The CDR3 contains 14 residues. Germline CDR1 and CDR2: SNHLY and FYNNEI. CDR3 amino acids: CASSDGVGNQPQHF. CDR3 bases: TGTGCCAGCAGTGACGGGGTAGGGAATCAGCCCCAGCATTTT.

As DNA, the CDR3 is TGTGCCTGGACAGGGGGGAACACCGGGGAGCTGTTTTTT. This gives the protein CAWTGGNTGELFF. J is TRBJ2-2 and V is TRBV30, with 7 bases lining up with TRBD1. The trim removed 4 bases at V and 1 base at J, leaving 0 bases unmatched. The germline CDR1 and CDR2 sequences are GTSNPN and SVGIG (reference sequence). The CDR3 has 13 amino acids.

This CDR3 reads CASSLDGLPNYGYTF. CDR3 nucleotides: TGCGCCAGCAGCTTGGACGGACTTCCTAACTATGGCTACACCTTC. This chain connects TRBV5-1 to TRBJ1-2, with no clear D. The V and J ends lost 0 bases and 0 bases respectively, with 9 bases between them. The CDR3 spans 15 residues. Germline loops: CDR1 SGHRS, CDR2 YFSETQ.

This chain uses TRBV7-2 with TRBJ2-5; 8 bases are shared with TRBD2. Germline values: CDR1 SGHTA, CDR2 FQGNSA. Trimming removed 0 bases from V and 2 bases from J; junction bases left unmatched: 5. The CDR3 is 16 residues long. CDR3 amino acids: CASSLARAGGQETQYF. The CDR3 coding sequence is TGTGCCAGCAGCTTAGCGCGTGCGGGGGGACAAGAGACCCAGTACTTC.

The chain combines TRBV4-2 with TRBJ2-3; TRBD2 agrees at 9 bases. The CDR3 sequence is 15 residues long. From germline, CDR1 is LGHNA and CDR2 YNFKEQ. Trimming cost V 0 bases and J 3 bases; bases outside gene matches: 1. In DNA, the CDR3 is TGTGCCAGCAGCCAAGAAACTAGCGGGACAGATACGCAGTATTTT. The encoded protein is CASSQETSGTDTQYF.

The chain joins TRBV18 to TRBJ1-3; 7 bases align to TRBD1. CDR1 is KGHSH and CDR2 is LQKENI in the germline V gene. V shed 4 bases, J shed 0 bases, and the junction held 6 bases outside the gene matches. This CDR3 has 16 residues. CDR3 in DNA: TGTGCCAGCTCACTGGAACAGGGGCGCTCTGGAAACACCATATATTTT. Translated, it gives CASSLEQGRSGNTIYF.

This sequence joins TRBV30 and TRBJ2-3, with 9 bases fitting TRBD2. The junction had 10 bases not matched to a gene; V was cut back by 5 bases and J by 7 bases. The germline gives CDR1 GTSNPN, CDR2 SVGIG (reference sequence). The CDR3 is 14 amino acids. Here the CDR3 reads CAWDLAGKGNTQYF. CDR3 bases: TGTGCCTGGGACCTAGCGGGGAAGGGAAATACGCAGTATTTT.